The 9 T cell receptor beta chains below were found in one sample sequenced in a study of blood T cells in healthy people across ages. A sample-barcoded 5' primer and a J-beta primer mix were used in a second PCR of roughly 7 to 11 cycles. TCRdb used MiXCR to reprocess the 5' RACE reads, holding one entry per CDR3 protein. The sample holds approximately 730,000 distinct CDR3 sequences; roughly 53% are singletons and the top ten take around 41%. Sequenced: blood. The receptor set was obtained from an elderly man in good health.

The chain recombines TRBV25-1 with TRBJ2-3, with 13 bases fitting TRBD2. The V gene's germline CDR1 is MGHDK and CDR2 SYGVNS. The CDR3 is 19 residues long. Losses at the gene ends were 6 bases for V and 2 bases for J; bases not matched to a gene: 14. The CDR3 protein is CASRPGLAGLGGSTDTQYF. CDR3 in DNA: TGTGCCAGCAGACCGGGACTAGCGGGATTGGGGGGGTCCACAGATACGCAGTATTTT.

The chain recombines TRBV10-3 with TRBJ2-1; TRBD1 matches at 7 bases. Trimming cost V 0 bases and J 7 bases; bases outside gene matches: 6. CDR3 length equals 15 residues. Germline loops: CDR1 ENHRY, CDR2 SYGVKD. CDR3: CAISESRQGSNEQFF. The CDR3 DNA reads TGTGCCATCAGTGAGTCGCGACAGGGTTCTAATGAGCAGTTCTTC.

CDR3 sequence reads: CASSLEGERQSQYF. CDR3 nucleotides: TGTGCCAGCAGTTTGGAAGGGGAGAGACAGTCGCAGTATTTT. J is TRBJ2-3 and V is TRBV12-3 or TRBV12-4, with D perhaps assigned TRBD1 or TRBD2 (5 bases each). This CDR3 contains 14 residues. V was cut by 3 bases and J by 10 bases, with 17 bases left in between.

Only a few counts were recorded for this clonotype. This chain joins TRBV29-1 and TRBJ1-1; tentatively, D is TRBD1 (6 bases). V was trimmed by 3 bases and J by 4 bases, leaving 12 bases between them. CDR3 length: 13 residues. Germline V lookup: CDR1 SQVTM, CDR2 ANQGSEA. CDR3 nucleotides: TGCAGCGTTGATTTAGGGGGGAGCACTGAAGCTTTCTTT. This gives the protein CSVDLGGSTEAFF.

The chain has TRBV3-1 and TRBJ1-1; D gene uncertain. The CDR3 has 14 residues. Trimming took 5 bases from V and 4 from J, leaving 14 bases between them. Germline V gene sequence: CDR1 LGHDT, CDR2 YNNKEL (reference sequence). For the CDR3, the DNA is TGTGCCAGCAGCTCGGGCCCCCGGGGCACTGAAGCTTTCTTT. This gives the protein CASSSGPRGTEAFF.

This clonotype was seen only a few times. This chain's CDR3 is CASRPGPVGEQYF. In DNA form, the CDR3 reads TGTGCCAGCAGACCGGGACCGGTGGGCGAGCAGTACTTC. The chain combines TRBV3-1 with TRBJ2-7; D possibly matches TRBD1 or TRBD2 (5 bases each). The CDR3 length is 13 residues. Trimming pared 6 bases from V and 6 bases from J, leaving 15 bases between. Germline V gives CDR1 LGHDT, CDR2 YNNKEL (reference sequence).

V gene TRBV6-6 combines with J gene TRBJ2-1; D might be TRBD1 or TRBD2, each matching 5 bases. The CDR3 runs 16 residues. The germline gives CDR1 MNHNY, CDR2 SVGAGI (reference sequence). Trimming left V 2 bases short and J 4 bases short, with 15 bases between. CDR3 in amino acids: CASSYPSGAGYNEQFF. The CDR3 DNA reads TGTGCCAGCAGTTACCCCTCCGGGGCAGGTTACAATGAGCAGTTCTTC.

This rearrangement joins TRBV5-5 to TRBJ1-4; a possible D gene is TRBD1 (5 bases). The CDR3 runs 16 residues. The V and J ends lost 4 bases and 7 bases respectively, with 20 bases between them. Germline values: CDR1 SGHKS, CDR2 YYEKEE (reference sequence). The CDR3 DNA reads TGTGCCAGCAGCAGGGACGTTGGTGGACTTTCTGAAAAACTGTTTTTT. Translating it yields CASSRDVGGLSEKLFF.

In its sample, this clonotype was seen a few times. This chain links TRBV5-1 with TRBJ1-6, with D uncertain. Deletions cut 4 bases from V and 4 bases from J, with 9 bases between. This CDR3 has 14 amino acids. Germline lookup yields CDR1 SGHRS and CDR2 YFSETQ. CDR3 sequence: CASSPTDYNSPLHF. The CDR3 nucleotides are TGCGCCAGCAGCCCTACAGATTATAATTCACCCCTCCACTTT. The full variable domain, its missing parts supplied by reference TRBV5-1 and TRBJ1-6, is KAGVTQTPRYLIKTRGQQVTLSCSPISGHRSVSWYQQTPGQGLQFLFEYFSETQRNKGNFPGRFSGRQFSNSRSEMNVSTLELGDSALYLCASSPTDYNSPLHFGNGTRLTVT.